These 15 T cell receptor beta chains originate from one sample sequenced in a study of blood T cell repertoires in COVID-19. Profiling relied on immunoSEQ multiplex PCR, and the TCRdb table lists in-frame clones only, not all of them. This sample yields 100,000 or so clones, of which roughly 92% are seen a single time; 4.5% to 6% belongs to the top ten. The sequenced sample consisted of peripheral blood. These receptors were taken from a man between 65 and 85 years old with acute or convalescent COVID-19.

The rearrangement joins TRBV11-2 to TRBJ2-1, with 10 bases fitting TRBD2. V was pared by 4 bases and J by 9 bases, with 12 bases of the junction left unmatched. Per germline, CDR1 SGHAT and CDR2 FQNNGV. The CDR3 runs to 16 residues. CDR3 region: CASSSLAGERFGEQFF. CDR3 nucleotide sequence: TGTGCCAGCAGCTCCCTAGCGGGAGAACGGTTCGGTGAGCAGTTCTTC.

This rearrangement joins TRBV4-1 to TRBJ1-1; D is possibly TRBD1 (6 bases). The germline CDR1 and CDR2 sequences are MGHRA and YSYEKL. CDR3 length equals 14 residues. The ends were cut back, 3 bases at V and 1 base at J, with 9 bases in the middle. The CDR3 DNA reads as TGCGCCAGCAGCCATCCACAGGGGAACACTGAAGCTTTCTTT. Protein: CASSHPQGNTEAFF.

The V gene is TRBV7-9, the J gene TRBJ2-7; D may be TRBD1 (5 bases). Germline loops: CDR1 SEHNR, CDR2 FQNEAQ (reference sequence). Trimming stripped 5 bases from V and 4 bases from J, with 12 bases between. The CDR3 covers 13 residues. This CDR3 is CASSQSREYEQYF. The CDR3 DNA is TGTGCCAGCAGCCAGAGCAGGGAATACGAGCAGTACTTC.

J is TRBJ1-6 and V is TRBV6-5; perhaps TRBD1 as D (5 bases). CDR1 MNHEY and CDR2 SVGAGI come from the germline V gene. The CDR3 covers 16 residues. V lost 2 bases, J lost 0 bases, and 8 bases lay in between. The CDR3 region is CASSYRGSSYNSPLHF. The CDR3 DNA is TGTGCCAGCAGTTACAGGGGTAGCTCCTATAATTCACCCCTCCACTTT.

CDR3 DNA: TGTGCCAGTAGTATTACAAACTATGGCTACACCTTC. Translated, it gives CASSITNYGYTF. The chain uses TRBV19 and TRBJ1-2; D is uncertain. Deletions cut 3 bases from V and 2 bases from J, with 4 bases between. The germline V gene has CDR1 LNHDA and CDR2 SQIVND (reference sequence). The length of the CDR3 is 12 residues.

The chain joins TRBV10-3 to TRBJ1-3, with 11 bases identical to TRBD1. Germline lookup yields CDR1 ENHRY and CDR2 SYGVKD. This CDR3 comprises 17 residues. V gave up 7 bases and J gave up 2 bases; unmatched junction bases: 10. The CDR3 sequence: CAITSFGQGATGNTIYF. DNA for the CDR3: TGTGCCATCACCTCTTTTGGACAGGGGGCAACTGGAAACACCATATATTTT.

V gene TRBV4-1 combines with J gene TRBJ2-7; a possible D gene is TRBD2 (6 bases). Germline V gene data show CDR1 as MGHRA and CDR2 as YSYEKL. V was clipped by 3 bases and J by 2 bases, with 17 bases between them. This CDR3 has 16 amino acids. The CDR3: CASSHRGGSGAYEQYF. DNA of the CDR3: TGCGCCAGCAGCCACCGTGGGGGGTCTGGGGCCTACGAGCAGTACTTC.

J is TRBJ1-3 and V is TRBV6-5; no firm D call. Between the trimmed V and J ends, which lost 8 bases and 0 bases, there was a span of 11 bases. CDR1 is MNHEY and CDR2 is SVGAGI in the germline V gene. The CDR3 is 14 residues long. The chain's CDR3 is CASGIRDSGNTIYF. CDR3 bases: TGTGCCAGCGGTATCCGGGACTCTGGAAACACCATATATTTT.

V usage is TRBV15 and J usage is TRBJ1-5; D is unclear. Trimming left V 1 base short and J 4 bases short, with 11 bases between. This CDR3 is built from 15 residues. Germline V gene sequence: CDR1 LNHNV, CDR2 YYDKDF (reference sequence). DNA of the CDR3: TGTGCCACCAGCAGAGGAGGCGGGTTGAATCAGCCCCAGCATTTT. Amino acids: CATSRGGGLNQPQHF. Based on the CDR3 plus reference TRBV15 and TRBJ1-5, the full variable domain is DAMVIQNPRYQVTQFGKPVTLSCSQTLNHNVMYWYQQKSSQAPKLLFHYYDKDFNNEADTPDNFQSRRPNTSFCFLDIRSPGLGDTAMYLCATSRGGGLNQPQHFGDGTRLSIL.

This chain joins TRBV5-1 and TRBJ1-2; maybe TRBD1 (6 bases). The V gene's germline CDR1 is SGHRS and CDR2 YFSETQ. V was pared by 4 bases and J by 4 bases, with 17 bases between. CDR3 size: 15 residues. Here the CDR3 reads CASSISQGEGYGYTF. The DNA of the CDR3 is TGCGCCAGCAGCATATCACAGGGTGAGGGCTATGGCTACACCTTC.

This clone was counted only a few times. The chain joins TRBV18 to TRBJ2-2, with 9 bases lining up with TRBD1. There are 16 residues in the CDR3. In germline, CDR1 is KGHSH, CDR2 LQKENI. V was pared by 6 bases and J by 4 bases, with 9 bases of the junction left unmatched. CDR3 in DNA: TGTGCCAGCTCCCTCGACAGGGGGAGAACCACCGGGGAGCTGTTTTTT. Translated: CASSLDRGRTTGELFF.

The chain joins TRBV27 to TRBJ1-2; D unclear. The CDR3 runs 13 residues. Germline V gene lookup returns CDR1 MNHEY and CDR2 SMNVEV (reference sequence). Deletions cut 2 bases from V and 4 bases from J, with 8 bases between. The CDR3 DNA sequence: TGTGCCAGCAGTTTAAACAGCTTCTATGGCTACACCTTC. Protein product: CASSLNSFYGYTF.

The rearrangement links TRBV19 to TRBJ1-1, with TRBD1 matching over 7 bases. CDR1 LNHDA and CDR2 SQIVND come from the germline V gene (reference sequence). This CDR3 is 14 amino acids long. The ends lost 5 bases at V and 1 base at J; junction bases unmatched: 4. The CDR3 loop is CASSSPGGNTEAFF. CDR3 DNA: TGTGCCAGTAGTTCTCCAGGGGGGAACACTGAAGCTTTCTTT.

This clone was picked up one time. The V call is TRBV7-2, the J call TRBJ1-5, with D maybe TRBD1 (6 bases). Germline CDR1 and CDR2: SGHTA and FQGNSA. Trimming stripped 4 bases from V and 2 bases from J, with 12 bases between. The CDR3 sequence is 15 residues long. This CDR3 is CASSYYRAGNQPQHF. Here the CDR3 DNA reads TGTGCCAGCAGCTACTACAGGGCTGGCAATCAGCCCCAGCATTTT.

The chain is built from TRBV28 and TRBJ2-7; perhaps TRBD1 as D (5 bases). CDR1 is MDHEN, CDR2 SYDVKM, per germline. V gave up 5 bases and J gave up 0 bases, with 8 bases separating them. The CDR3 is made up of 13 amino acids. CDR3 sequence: CASSDSGSYEQYF. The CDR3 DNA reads TGTGCCAGCAGTGACAGTGGCTCCTACGAGCAGTACTTC.